This T cell receptor beta chain was identified in a study of cytomegalovirus exposure and HLA in healthy donors. Overall study findings and caveats: 150 or so TCR beta chains were listed as cytomegalovirus-associated. CMV serostatus was the sole immune exposure information available. Later genetic work tied a missense DCLRE1C variant to beta-chain V and J trimming. Roughly uniform depth of sequencing across donors was assumed in presence/absence analyses.

60 Vbeta and 13 Jbeta primers were used in PCR. Generated by immunoSEQ multiplex PCR, the TCRdb table keeps only in-frame clones and is missing some. The data show under 200,000 clones, approximately 83% seen once. Concerning this clone itself: Its target is unknown.

Germline loops: CDR1 ENHRY, CDR2 SYGVKD. V dropped 3 bases and J dropped 5; count of bases not matched to a gene: 3. CDR3 size: 13 residues. Sequenced input: PBMCs. The chain is built from TRBV10-3 and TRBJ1-2, with TRBD1 matching 7 bases. The source is a man in his late teens or twenties in good health and CMV-seropositive. The CDR3 here is CAISDYRGYGYTF. DNA of the CDR3: TGTGCCATCAGTGACTACAGGGGTTATGGCTACACCTTC.